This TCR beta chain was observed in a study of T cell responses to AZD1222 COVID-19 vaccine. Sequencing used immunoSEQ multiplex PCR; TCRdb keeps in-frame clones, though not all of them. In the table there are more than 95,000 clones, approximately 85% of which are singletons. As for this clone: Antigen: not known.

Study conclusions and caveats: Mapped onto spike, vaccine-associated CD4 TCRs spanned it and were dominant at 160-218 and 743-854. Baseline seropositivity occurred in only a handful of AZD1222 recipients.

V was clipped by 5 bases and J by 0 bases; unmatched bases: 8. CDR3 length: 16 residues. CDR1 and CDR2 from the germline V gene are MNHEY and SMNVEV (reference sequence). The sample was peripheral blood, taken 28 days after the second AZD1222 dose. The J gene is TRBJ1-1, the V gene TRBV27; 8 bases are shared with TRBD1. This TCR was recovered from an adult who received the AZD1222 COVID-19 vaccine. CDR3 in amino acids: CASSQPRTGMNTEAFF. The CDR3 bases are TGTGCCAGCAGTCAACCTCGGACAGGGATGAACACTGAAGCTTTCTTT.